This T cell receptor (beta chain) is from a study of technical replicates of blood from a few donors. TCRdb's copy holds only in-frame clones and misses some; the assay was immunoSEQ multiplex PCR. The data hold some 94,000 clones, with 95% to 97% observed a single time. Trimming cost V 6 bases and J 1 base, with 16 bases left between them. CDR1 SNHLY and CDR2 FYNNEI come from the germline V gene. The CDR3 spans 15 residues. The sample comprised T cells isolated from PBMCs. This sequence originates from a human donor in good health. The rearrangement joins TRBV2 to TRBJ2-7; a possible D gene is TRBD2 (6 bases). The DNA of the CDR3 is TGTGCCAGCAGACCCACTAGCTGGGGGTCCTACGAGCAGTACTTC. It codes for CASRPTSWGSYEQYF.